The subject of this entry is one TCR beta chain. Antigen specificity is unknown. CDR3 length: 15 amino acids. V shed 4 bases, J shed 2 bases, and the junction held 7 bases outside the gene matches. The germline V gene has CDR1 SGHDN and CDR2 FVKESK. This entry comes from a study of cytomegalovirus exposure and HLA in healthy donors. Whole-study results and caveats: The authors excluded some V segments, including TRBV6-2 and TRBV6-3, as indistinguishable.

The PCR used 60 Vbeta and 13 Jbeta primers. The method was immunoSEQ multiplex PCR; TCRdb's version includes in-frame clones alone and lacks a portion of them. The sample carries about 170,000 clones, roughly three quarters recorded once. The sequenced sample consisted of PBMCs. The clonotype was recovered from a woman in her forties or fifties in good health and CMV-seropositive. The chain is built from TRBV14 and TRBJ1-2, with 7 bases identical to TRBD1. The CDR3 region has the DNA TGTGCCAGCAGCCGCCAAGGGGGCAGCAACTATGGCTACACCTTC. Encoded protein: CASSRQGGSNYGYTF.